This T cell receptor beta chain was captured in a study of T cells after yellow fever vaccination. Conversion of TCR transcripts into cDNA relied on 5'RACE template switching, which added a universal primer site and UMIs. TCRdb passed the 5' RACE reads through MiXCR, listing each CDR3 protein once. The data contain roughly 500,000 distinct CDR3 sequences, over 15% of them seen just once; the ten biggest clones take up roughly an eighth. Study-level findings and limits: Sorted repertoires could include abundant contaminating clonotypes from bulk cells. Booster samples showed a return of most primary-vaccination clones (around 96% CD4, 88% CD8).

As regards this clonotype: The antigen remains undetermined.

Looked up from germline, CDR1 is SGHAT and CDR2 is FQNNGV. With 5 bases removed from V and 3 bases from J, the gap between germline ends came to 10 bases. The CDR3 is made up of 13 amino acids. The receptor's source is a man aged 30 to 45 who received the YFV17D yellow fever vaccine. The sequencing used PBMCs, collected 15 days after the yellow fever booster vaccination. The V and J genes are TRBV11-2 and TRBJ2-5; tentative D call: TRBD1 (6 bases). CDR3 nucleotide sequence: TGTGCCAGCAGCCCAGGGGTTAAAGAGACCCAGTACTTC. Residues: CASSPGVKETQYF.